These T cell receptor beta chains were read from a single sample in a study of blood T cell repertoires in COVID-19. Only in-frame clones appear in the TCRdb table, and some are missing; sequencing was by immunoSEQ multiplex PCR. The table lists more than 140,000 clones, almost 90% of them singletons, with approximately 1.5% in the top ten. The specimen sequenced was peripheral blood. The source is a woman aged 55 to 70 with acute or convalescent COVID-19. Each CDR3 is given with its conserved first and last residue. The order of the fields is J gene, V gene, CDR3 protein.

J gene: TRBJ1-1
V gene: TRBV7-2
CDR3 protein: CASSLFQGGTEAFF

J gene: TRBJ1-2
V gene: TRBV2
CDR3 protein: CASRQVTGSYGYTF

J gene: TRBJ1-6
V gene: TRBV27
CDR3 protein: CASSLGRNNSPLHF

J gene: TRBJ2-7
V gene: TRBV28
CDR3 protein: CASRTGSYEQYF

J gene: TRBJ2-5
V gene: TRBV6-2/TRBV6-3
CDR3 protein: CASIPGLLKTQYF

J gene: TRBJ1-1
V gene: TRBV11-2
CDR3 protein: CASSLGINTEAFF

J gene: TRBJ2-3
V gene: TRBV12-3/TRBV12-4
CDR3 protein: CASSTPGTDTQYF

J gene: TRBJ1-4
V gene: TRBV12-3/TRBV12-4
CDR3 protein: CASKQEAREKLFF

J gene: TRBJ2-1
V gene: TRBV7-3
CDR3 protein: CASSLRGGAVQEQFF

J gene: TRBJ2-7
V gene: TRBV7-9
CDR3 protein: CASSSSYRDEQYF

J gene: TRBJ1-2
V gene: TRBV3-1/TRBV3-2
CDR3 protein: CASSQGTDVNYGYTF

J gene: TRBJ1-2
V gene: TRBV7-2
CDR3 protein: CASSSRPTGVGYTF

J gene: TRBJ1-1
V gene: TRBV3-1/TRBV3-2
CDR3 protein: CASSPGQLLGAFF

J gene: TRBJ1-5
V gene: TRBV30
CDR3 protein: CAFDGQHNQPQHF

J gene: TRBJ2-3
V gene: TRBV5-1
CDR3 protein: CASSLMSVTSTDTQYF

J gene: TRBJ1-2
V gene: TRBV9
CDR3 protein: CASSVAVQGTPYANYGYTF